The 14 T cell receptor beta chains in this list originate from one sample, sequenced in a study of cytotoxic CD8 clonotypes in ibrutinib-treated CLL. Profiled with immunoSEQ multiplex PCR; TCRdb holds only in-frame clones, not every one. The data show about 6,000 clones, 65% to 75% seen once. The sample in question was PBMCs, obtained before ibrutinib treatment. The origin of the receptors is a human donor with chronic lymphocytic leukemia.

This clone appeared once. The gene calls are TRBV25-1 and TRBJ2-1; the D is unclear. Germline CDR1 MGHDK, CDR2 SYGVNS. This CDR3 region has 15 residues. V lost 5 bases and J lost 2, with 13 bases in between. CDR3 sequence reads: CASSPTLAAYNEQFF. The CDR3 DNA reads as TGTGCCAGCAGTCCCACACTCGCTGCCTACAATGAGCAGTTCTTC.

The chain is built from TRBV6-1 and TRBJ2-7, with 10 bases aligning to TRBD2. Germline trimming cut 1 base from V and 3 bases from J; bases unmatched to any gene: 3. CDR1 MNHNS and CDR2 SASEGT come from the germline V gene. This CDR3 is 15 amino acids long. CDR3 nucleotide sequence: TGTGCCAGCAGTGAAGGGGCTAGCGGGAGCTACGAGCAGTACTTC. It is translated as CASSEGASGSYEQYF.

CDR3 region: CASSWGPSSSEAFF. CDR3 DNA: TGCGCCAGCAGCTGGGGACCCAGTTCTTCTGAAGCTTTCTTT. The rearrangement uses TRBV5-1 and TRBJ1-1, with D perhaps matching TRBD1 (5 bases). The CDR3 contains 14 residues. V gave up 3 bases and J gave up 6 bases, with 15 bases separating them. Germline CDR1 SGHRS, CDR2 YFSETQ.

The CDR3 loop reads CATSRDRRVIDTQYF. The CDR3 DNA follows: TGTGCCACCAGCAGAGATCGGCGGGTAATAGATACGCAGTATTTT. The gene calls are TRBV15 and TRBJ2-3, with D tentatively TRBD2 (5 bases). V was cut by 0 bases and J by 5 bases, with 12 bases left in between. This CDR3 comprises 15 residues. CDR1 and CDR2 (germline): LNHNV, YYDKDF (reference sequence). Variable domain in full (rest from reference TRBV15 and TRBJ2-3): DAMVIQNPRYQVTQFGKPVTLSCSQTLNHNVMYWYQQKSSQAPKLLFHYYDKDFNNEADTPDNFQSRRPNTSFCFLDIRSPGLGDTAMYLCATSRDRRVIDTQYFGPGTRLTVL.

The CDR3 is CSAATGYTF. CDR3 DNA sequence: TGCAGTGCTGCTACAGGCTACACCTTC. The chain uses TRBV20-1 and TRBJ1-2, with no clear D. The CDR3 has 9 residues. CDR1 and CDR2 (germline): DFQATT, SNEGSKA (reference sequence). V was pared by 5 bases and J by 8 bases, with 6 bases between.

This chain uses TRBV2 with TRBJ2-7; 7 bases agree with TRBD1. The ends lost 5 bases at V and 1 base at J; junction bases unmatched: 11. The V gene's germline CDR1 is SNHLY and CDR2 FYNNEI. The CDR3 consists of 16 residues. CDR3 in DNA: TGTGCCAGCAGTTTGGACAGGTTCCCTTGGTCCTACGAGCAGTACTTC. Its protein product is CASSLDRFPWSYEQYF.

The genes are TRBV2 and TRBJ1-2; D may be TRBD1 (5 bases). V was shortened by 3 bases and J by 4 bases, with 12 bases between the two germline ends. Germline V gene data show CDR1 as SNHLY and CDR2 as FYNNEI. CDR3 length equals 14 residues. The CDR3 bases are TGTGCCAGCAGTGAGGAGCCGGGGGGCTATGGCTACACCTTC. Translated: CASSEEPGGYGYTF.

The chain is built from TRBV11-3 and TRBJ2-7; D unresolved. This CDR3 has 13 amino acids. V lost 4 bases and J lost 8, with 15 bases in between. Germline lookup yields CDR1 SGHNT and CDR2 YENEEA. The CDR3 DNA is TGTGCCAGCAGCTCCGTGAGTCAGGCCCAGCAGTACTTC. This sequence encodes CASSSVSQAQQYF. Complete variable domain (other parts from reference TRBV11-3 and TRBJ2-7): EAGVVQSPRYKIIEKKQPVAFWCNPISGHNTLYWYLQNLGQGPELLIRYENEEAVDDSQLPKDRFSAERLKGVDSTLKIQPAELGDSAVYLCASSSVSQAQQYFGPGTRLTVT.

The chain employs TRBV6-6 and TRBJ2-3; 7 nucleotides align to TRBD2. The CDR3 loop spans 15 amino acids. The V gene end was trimmed by 5 bases and the J gene end by 1 base; junction bases not matched to a gene: 6. Germline V gives CDR1 MNHNY, CDR2 SVGAGI (reference sequence). CDR3 protein: CASSDPSGGTDTQYF. The CDR3 DNA reads as TGTGCCAGCAGTGATCCGAGCGGGGGCACAGATACGCAGTATTTT.

The gene calls are TRBV30 and TRBJ1-1; tentatively, D is TRBD1 (6 bases). CDR1 is GTSNPN and CDR2 is SVGIG in the germline V gene (reference sequence). The CDR3 has 13 residues. Between the trimmed V and J ends, which lost 3 bases and 3 bases, there was a span of 11 bases. CDR3 loop: CAWSFEGDTEAFF. Here the CDR3 DNA reads TGTGCCTGGAGCTTTGAGGGGGACACTGAAGCTTTCTTT.

V is TRBV11-1 and J is TRBJ2-2; weak D call: TRBD1 (6 bases). V was pared by 3 bases and J by 4 bases, with 12 bases between. This CDR3 contains 15 residues. CDR1 and CDR2 from the germline V gene are SGHAT and FQDESV (reference sequence). The CDR3 protein is CASSFPGVGTGELFF. In nucleotides, the CDR3 is TGTGCCAGCAGCTTCCCAGGGGTTGGCACCGGGGAGCTGTTTTTT.

The chain combines TRBV27 with TRBJ2-7, with D possibly matching TRBD2 (6 bases). The ends were cut back, 2 bases at V and 3 bases at J, with 17 bases in the middle. The germline CDR1 and CDR2 sequences are MNHEY and SMNVEV (reference sequence). This CDR3 has 16 amino acids. CDR3 region: CASSLGMAGGVYEQYF. In DNA, the CDR3 is TGTGCCAGCAGTTTAGGGATGGCAGGAGGGGTCTACGAGCAGTACTTC.

The chain couples TRBV28 to TRBJ2-7; 8 bases match TRBD1. From germline, CDR1 is MDHEN and CDR2 SYDVKM. Trimming at V came to 5 bases and at J to 2 bases, leaving 5 bases not matched to a gene. This CDR3 spans 14 amino acids. As DNA, the CDR3 is TGTGCCAGCAGTGTATCGGGACAGGCCTACGAGCAGTACTTC. Amino acid sequence: CASSVSGQAYEQYF.

The chain is built from TRBV11-3 and TRBJ2-7, with 7 bases identical to TRBD1. Germline-derived CDR1 and CDR2 are SGHNT and YENEEA. This CDR3 region has 16 residues. The junction had 10 bases not matched to a gene; V was cut back by 0 bases and J by 5 bases. The DNA of the CDR3 is TGTGCCAGCAGCTTAGATCACGGTCAGGGGGTCCACGAGCAGTACTTC. It yields the protein CASSLDHGQGVHEQYF.